These 14 T cell receptor beta chains share one sample of origin, sequenced in a study of blood T cells in healthy people across ages. Alongside a J-beta primer mix, a sample-barcoded 5' primer served in a second PCR lasting about 7 to 11 cycles. TCRdb re-called the 5' RACE reads with MiXCR, one entry per CDR3 protein. The table has almost 550,000 distinct CDR3 sequences, 24% seen once. The data were also submitted as part of a second study, on T cells of mothers and their children.

Sequenced input: blood. These receptors were obtained from a boy younger than 18 in good health.

The chain recombines TRBV12-3 or TRBV12-4 with TRBJ2-5; the D is unclear. With the DNA end fitting TRBJ2-7 better, the J assignment may be wrong. CDR3 length: 14 residues. The CDR3 DNA follows: TGTGCCAGCAGTGTAAGACGGTCGTCCTACGAGCAGTACTTC. This codes for CASSVRRSSYEQYF.

The chain combines TRBV6-4 with TRBJ2-1; no clear D. The germline V gene encodes CDR1 MRHNA and CDR2 SNTAGT. Trimming took 2 bases from V and 2 from J, leaving 10 bases between them. The CDR3 totals 15 residues. The CDR3 reads CASSDGSVPYNEQFF. In nucleotides, the CDR3 is TGTGCCAGCAGTGACGGATCTGTGCCCTACAATGAGCAGTTCTTC.

V usage is TRBV2 and J usage is TRBJ1-5; no clear D gene. CDR3 length equals 14 residues. From germline, CDR1 is SNHLY and CDR2 FYNNEI. V shed 3 bases and J shed 0 bases, with 6 bases lying between them. This chain's CDR3 is CASSDLDSNQPQHF. DNA of the CDR3: TGTGCCAGCAGTGACCTAGATAGCAATCAGCCCCAGCATTTT.

This chain joins TRBV18 and TRBJ1-1, with D unclear. Trimming removed 3 bases at V and 4 bases at J, with 9 bases between. The germline CDR1 and CDR2 sequences are KGHSH and LQKENI. The CDR3 totals 13 residues. DNA for the CDR3: TGTGCCAGCTCACCGACGGCATCCACTGAAGCTTTCTTT. Its translation: CASSPTASTEAFF. Full variable domain (rest looked up from reference TRBV18 and TRBJ1-1): NAGVMQNPRHLVRRRGQEARLRCSPMKGHSHVYWYRQLPEEGLKFMVYLQKENIIDESGMPKERFSAEFPKEGPSILRIQQVVRGDSAAYFCASSPTASTEAFFGQGTRLTVV.

The chain has TRBV6-5 and TRBJ1-2, with 10 bases fitting TRBD1. Trimming at V came to 4 bases and at J to 4 bases, leaving 9 bases not matched to a gene. Germline V CDR1 and CDR2: MNHEY, SVGAGI. The CDR3 totals 16 residues. CDR3: CASSLDRGPPFYGYTF. For the CDR3, the DNA is TGTGCCAGCAGTTTAGACAGGGGGCCTCCGTTCTATGGCTACACCTTC.

This clonotype was seen only a few times. The chain is built from TRBV6-2 or TRBV6-3 and TRBJ1-1; no clear D. V shed 4 bases and J shed 0 bases, with 6 bases lying between them. Looked up from germline, CDR1 is MNHEY and CDR2 is SVGEGT. The CDR3 is made up of 13 amino acids. The CDR3 loop is CASSWTVNTEAFF. The CDR3 coding sequence is TGTGCCAGCAGTTGGACCGTGAACACTGAAGCTTTCTTT.

The rearrangement joins TRBV29-1 to TRBJ2-3, with 7 bases fitting TRBD2. V was pared by 3 bases and J by 3 bases, with 6 bases of the junction left unmatched. The CDR3 spans 14 residues. Looked up from germline, CDR1 is SQVTM and CDR2 is ANQGSEA. This CDR3 reads CSVERGIVTDTQYF. CDR3 nucleotides: TGCAGCGTTGAGCGGGGGATAGTGACAGATACGCAGTATTTT.

The chain recombines TRBV7-2 with TRBJ1-1; D may be TRBD1 (6 bases). V dropped 3 bases and J dropped 0 bases, with 11 bases sitting between them. The CDR3 totals 15 residues. Germline assignment: CDR1 SGHTA and CDR2 FQGNSA. As DNA, the CDR3 is TGTGCCAGCAGCTTGACAGGCCTCATGAACACTGAAGCTTTCTTT. Translation: CASSLTGLMNTEAFF.

Only a few counts were recorded for this clonotype. The CDR3 DNA is TGCGCCAGCAGCTTAGGACAGCGGGAGGTGGCCAAAAACATTCAGTACTTC. Residues: CASSLGQREVAKNIQYF. V usage is TRBV5-1 and J usage is TRBJ2-4, with TRBD2 matching 9 bases. V lost 2 bases to trimming and J lost 1 base; unmatched junction nucleotides: 7. CDR1 and CDR2 from the germline V gene are SGHRS and YFSETQ. This CDR3 spans 17 amino acids.

The table lists this clonotype with a few counts. The chain couples TRBV3-1 to TRBJ2-4, with TRBD1 as a possible D gene (6 bases). This CDR3 contains 17 residues. Germline V gives CDR1 LGHDT, CDR2 YNNKEL (reference sequence). V was pared by 3 bases and J by 4 bases, with 19 bases between. CDR3 amino acids: CASSQDDRQGIKNIQYF. CDR3 sequence (DNA): TGTGCCAGCAGCCAGGATGATCGCCAGGGGATTAAAAACATTCAGTACTTC.

This rearrangement joins TRBV20-1 to TRBJ2-7; 9 nucleotides match TRBD2. With the DNA end fitting TRBJ2-1 better, the J assignment may be wrong. This CDR3 comprises 14 residues. Germline V gene data show CDR1 as DFQATT and CDR2 as SNEGSKA (reference sequence). The CDR3 region is CSARKREDHNEQFF. Written as DNA, the CDR3 is TGCAGTGCTAGGAAGCGGGAGGATCACAATGAGCAGTTCTTC.

The rearrangement joins TRBV20-1 to TRBJ1-5, with D unclear. V was trimmed by 2 bases and J by 0 bases, leaving 2 bases between them. CDR3 length: 12 amino acids. Germline CDR1 DFQATT, CDR2 SNEGSKA (reference sequence). The CDR3 here is CSARSSNQPQHF. DNA of the CDR3: TGCAGTGCTAGAAGTAGCAATCAGCCCCAGCATTTT.

Only a few counts were recorded for this clonotype. The chain combines TRBV7-2 with TRBJ2-7, with 7 bases that match TRBD2. Per germline, CDR1 SGHTA and CDR2 FQGNSA. The CDR3 covers 16 residues. The V and J ends lost 5 bases and 2 bases, in that order; junction bases with no gene match: 12. The CDR3 loop is CASSPQGLAVTYEQYF. The CDR3 DNA follows: TGTGCCAGCAGCCCCCAGGGTCTAGCGGTAACCTACGAGCAGTACTTC.

The rearrangement links TRBV7-2 to TRBJ2-7; TRBD2 agrees at 7 bases. The V gene end was trimmed by 1 base and the J gene end by 2 bases; junction bases not matched to a gene: 8. Germline CDR1 is SGHTA and CDR2 is FQGNSA. The CDR3 has 16 residues. The CDR3 DNA sequence: TGTGCCAGCAGCTTAGAAAGCCAGCGGGGACCCTACGAGCAGTACTTC. This sequence encodes CASSLESQRGPYEQYF.